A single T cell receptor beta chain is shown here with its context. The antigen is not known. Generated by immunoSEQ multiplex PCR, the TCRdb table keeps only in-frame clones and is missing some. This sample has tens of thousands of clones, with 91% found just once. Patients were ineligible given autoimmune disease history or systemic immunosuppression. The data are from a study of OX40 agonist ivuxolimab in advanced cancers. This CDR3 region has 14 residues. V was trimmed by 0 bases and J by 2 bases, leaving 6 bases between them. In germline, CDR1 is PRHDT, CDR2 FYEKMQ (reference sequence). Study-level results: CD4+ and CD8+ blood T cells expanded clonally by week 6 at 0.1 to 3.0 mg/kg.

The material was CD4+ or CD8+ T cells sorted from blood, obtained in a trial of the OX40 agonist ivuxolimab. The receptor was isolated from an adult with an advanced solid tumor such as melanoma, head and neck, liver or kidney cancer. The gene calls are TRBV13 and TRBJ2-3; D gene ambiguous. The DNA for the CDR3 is TGTGCCAGCAGCTTAGGGGGCTACACAGATACGCAGTATTTT. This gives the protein CASSLGGYTDTQYF.